This T cell receptor beta chain was captured by sequencing in a study of precursors of human CD4 cytotoxic T cells (dated by TCRdb to the late 2010s). With respect to the entire study: In total, CD4+ memory subsets from about 14 donors went into the bulk TCR-seq analysis. TCR-seq analysis of roughly 14 donors yielded TCRalpha and TCRbeta chain sequences (table S7). Summary of the overall study and its limitations: Expanded effector clonotypes made up a larger fraction of IL-7Rhigh TEMRA clonotypes than of TEM or TCM clonotypes. According to the authors, a human observational design cannot definitively establish the direction of differentiation between precursor and effector cells. Only about 95% of the 14 donors were included in some of the bulk TCR-seq comparisons, which suggests that not every subset was available for every donor. Compared with the TCM and TEM subsets, the IL-7Rhigh and IL-7R- TEMRA subsets had more restricted TCR repertoires, marked by lower diversity and more expanded clonotypes.

The reads were generated on an Illumina MiSeq. Concerning the study's data processing: To quantify repertoire diversity, the Shannon-Wiener index was calculated using VDJtools. A TCRbeta clonotype was considered expanded if its clonotype frequency was 3 or more. Clones were called with MiXCR by TCRdb after fastp trimmed the public reads at Q25, and only in-frame beta chains were retained. Each CDR3 protein appears once, grouped with its most common genes and DNA. These V and J calls derive from TCRdb rather than the authors' analysis. This sample is represented by about 490 distinct CDR3 sequences; about 18% of them were singletons. Together, the top ten hold over 15% of the sample. To test for a precursor-effector relationship among CD4 cytotoxic T cells, four sorted CD4+ memory subsets (TCM, TEM, IL-7Rhigh TEMRA, IL-7R- TEMRA) underwent bulk UMI-based TCR sequencing. Cells were obtained from peripheral blood mononuclear cells that had been isolated from human blood.

In its sample, this clonotype was seen a few times. There is no known antigen for this receptor. Base quality data are lacking; no much larger clone is found one base away. The sequencing sample was made of memory CD4+ T cells from blood (PBMCs). This clonotype originated in a human donor in good health.

The base sequence is TGTGCCTGGAGGGGACAGGGTTTATGGGAGCAGTACTTC. Its protein reads: CAWRGQGLWEQYF. This chain joins TRBV30 to TRBJ2-7, and 9 junction bases match TRBD1. The germline V gene (reference sequence) sets CDR1 to GTSNPN and CDR2 to SVGIG. V and J are trimmed by 3 bases and 7 bases, and the gene matches miss 7 bases of the junction. The CDR3 holds 13 amino acids from the cysteine to the phenylalanine. Only the CDR3 part of the read is kept: 39 bases, read in frame from the first base.